Below are 29 T cell receptor beta chains sequenced from a single sample in a study of cytomegalovirus exposure and HLA in healthy donors. Primers: 60 Vbeta forward and 13 Jbeta reverse. Sequencing was performed with immunoSEQ multiplex PCR; in TCRdb, only in-frame clones are kept and a portion is missing. The repertoire holds about 160,000 clones, with nearly 80% as singletons. The sample consisted of PBMCs. The source of these receptors is a man younger than 35 in good health and CMV-seropositive.

The rearrangement joins TRBV29-1 to TRBJ1-1, with TRBD1 identical over 9 bases. Germline CDR1 and CDR2: SQVTM and ANQGSEA. The J segment lost 1 base and the V segment lost 4 bases, leaving 13 bases of the junction unmatched. The CDR3 consists of 17 residues. CDR3 DNA: TGCAGCGTTGGCTCCGGGACAGGGTCCTTGGGGAACACTGAAGCTTTCTTT. Residues: CSVGSGTGSLGNTEAFF.

This chain connects TRBV6-1 to TRBJ1-3, with D perhaps TRBD1 (5 bases). The CDR3 contains 15 residues. Per germline, CDR1 MNHNS and CDR2 SASEGT. V was shortened by 8 bases and J by 1 base, with 15 bases between the two germline ends. CDR3 residues: CASGAGPQSGNTIYF. The DNA of the CDR3 is TGTGCCAGCGGGGCAGGGCCACAATCTGGAAACACCATATATTTT.

This clone came up once. This chain joins TRBV7-9 and TRBJ1-2; D is perhaps TRBD1 (6 bases). Trimming took 1 base from V and 7 from J, leaving 19 bases between them. This CDR3 has 16 amino acids. CDR1 and CDR2 from the germline V gene are SEHNR and FQNEAQ (reference sequence). Here the CDR3 reads CASSLGHGGGAGGYTF. The CDR3 DNA is TGTGCCAGCAGCTTAGGGCATGGCGGGGGGGCAGGTGGCTACACCTTC.

The V call is TRBV6-6, the J call TRBJ2-7; possibly TRBD1 for D (6 bases). This CDR3 has 15 residues. The ends were cut back, 6 bases at V and 5 bases at J, with 20 bases in the middle. Germline V gene data show CDR1 as MNHNY and CDR2 as SVGAGI (reference sequence). DNA of the CDR3: TGTGCCAGCAGGAGTGACCGGGACAACTTCAACGAGCAGTACTTC. Its translation: CASRSDRDNFNEQYF.

The chain couples TRBV7-9 to TRBJ1-2; tentatively, D is TRBD1 (5 bases). V was clipped by 4 bases and J by 13 bases, with 22 bases between them. From germline, CDR1 is SEHNR and CDR2 FQNEAQ (reference sequence). This CDR3 comprises 14 residues. CDR3 residues: CASSSTEVAGLCTF. The CDR3 coding sequence is TGTGCCAGCAGCTCCACCGAGGTGGCAGGGCTATGCACCTTC.

This clone was found a few times. The chain is built from TRBV7-7 and TRBJ1-4, with D possibly TRBD1 on 5 matching bases. This CDR3 has 14 residues. The germline gives CDR1 SSHAT, CDR2 FNYEAQ (reference sequence). V lost 5 bases, J lost 2 bases, and 9 bases lay in between. The CDR3 reads CASSPGVTNEKLFF. The CDR3 nucleotides are TGTGCCAGCAGCCCGGGGGTCACTAATGAAAAACTGTTTTTT.

In its sample, this clone was seen a few times. The chain employs TRBV6-4 and TRBJ2-3, with 10 bases aligning to TRBD2. V shed 3 bases and J 0 bases; nucleotides not matched to a gene: 3. The CDR3 is 16 amino acids. The germline V gene encodes CDR1 MRHNA and CDR2 SNTAGT. The CDR3 bases are TGTGCCAGCAGTGAGTTAGCGGGAGGAAGCACAGATACGCAGTATTTT. Its protein is CASSELAGGSTDTQYF.

About this clone itself: Germline and junction disagree at one end, which may indicate a read error. The gene calls are TRBV14 and TRBJ1-4; a weak D match, TRBD1 (5 bases). The CDR3 is 13 amino acids. Germline loops: CDR1 SGHDN, CDR2 FVKESK. The CDR3 here is CAGSRTGDEKLFF. DNA of the CDR3: TGTGCCGGCAGCCGAACGGGGGATGAAAAACTGTTTTTT.

This sequence joins TRBV30 and TRBJ1-5; D is undetermined. This CDR3 comprises 13 residues. Trimming removed 5 bases at V and 7 bases at J, with 15 bases between. The germline gives CDR1 GTSNPN, CDR2 SVGIG (reference sequence). The CDR3 loop reads CAWGMARRQPQHF. CDR3 DNA: TGTGCCTGGGGCATGGCCCGCAGGCAGCCCCAGCATTTT.

This chain connects TRBV27 to TRBJ2-1; 9 nucleotides agree with TRBD2. The CDR3 has 15 residues. The V gene end was trimmed by 3 bases and the J gene end by 0 bases; junction bases not matched to a gene: 0. Germline assignment: CDR1 MNHEY and CDR2 SMNVEV (reference sequence). In nucleotides, the CDR3 is TGTGCCAGCAGTTTTAGCGGGAGCTCCTACAATGAGCAGTTCTTC. This sequence encodes CASSFSGSSYNEQFF.

V usage is TRBV21-1 and J usage is TRBJ2-5; the D call in the table, TRBD2, was not verified against the DNA. TRBV21-1 is given as a pseudogene. The CDR3 runs to 17 residues. CDR3 sequence reads: CASSTETSGGAKETQYF. CDR3 nucleotide sequence: TGTGCCAGCAGCACCGAGACTAGCGGGGGGGCGAAGGAGACCCAGTACTTC.

CDR3 DNA: TGTGCCTGGAGTGTACTCCGGACAGGGGCGGATTCCGGGGAGCTGTTTTTT. Amino acid sequence: CAWSVLRTGADSGELFF. The genes are TRBV30 and TRBJ2-2; 9 bases are a match to TRBD1. V lost 0 bases, J lost 6 bases, and 11 bases stayed unmatched. Looked up from germline, CDR1 is GTSNPN and CDR2 is SVGIG (reference sequence). CDR3 size: 17 residues.

This rearrangement joins TRBV15 to TRBJ2-5; TRBD2 aligns across 13 bases. Per germline, CDR1 LNHNV and CDR2 YYDKDF (reference sequence). CDR3 length: 17 amino acids. V lost 1 base and J lost 5; bases outside the gene matches: 7. CDR3 protein: CATSRGTSGSGAETQYF. CDR3 nucleotide sequence: TGTGCCACCAGCAGAGGGACTAGCGGGAGTGGAGCGGAGACCCAGTACTTC.

The chain combines TRBV18 with TRBJ1-5, with TRBD1 matching 8 bases. The CDR3 spans 15 residues. Germline CDR1 reads KGHSH; CDR2 reads LQKENI. V lost 3 bases to trimming and J lost 7 bases; unmatched junction nucleotides: 8. CDR3 protein: CASSPLGQDGQPQHF. The CDR3 DNA reads TGTGCCAGCTCACCGTTGGGACAGGACGGGCAGCCCCAGCATTTT.

The chain links TRBV7-9 to TRBJ2-2, with D tentatively TRBD1 (6 bases). The CDR3 covers 16 residues. V lost 5 bases and J lost 7, with 20 bases in between. Looked up from germline, CDR1 is SEHNR and CDR2 is FQNEAQ (reference sequence). This CDR3 is CASSNRDTRVSGELFF. CDR3 sequence (DNA): TGTGCCAGCAGCAATCGGGACACCCGTGTCAGCGGGGAGCTGTTTTTT. The complete variable domain, with remaining parts taken from reference TRBV7-9 and TRBJ2-2, reads DTGVSQNPRHKITKRGQNVTFRCDPISEHNRLYWYRQTLGQGPEFLTYFQNEAQLEKSRLLSDRFSAERPKGSFSTLEIQRTEQGDSAMYLCASSNRDTRVSGELFFGEGSRLTVL.

Within the sample, this clone is medium-sized. The chain has TRBV2 and TRBJ1-6; D unclear. Germline assignment: CDR1 SNHLY and CDR2 FYNNEI. Trimming cost V 6 bases and J 3 bases, with 9 bases left between them. The CDR3 covers 14 residues. The CDR3 DNA follows: TGTGCCAGCAGGGATCGGGACTATAATTCACCCCTCCACTTT. It translates to CASRDRDYNSPLHF.

This clone was recorded a few times. The chain couples TRBV7-2 to TRBJ2-7, with TRBD2 identical over 10 bases. The CDR3 consists of 13 residues. V lost 6 bases to trimming and J lost 1 base; unmatched junction nucleotides: 0. Germline V lookup: CDR1 SGHTA, CDR2 FQGNSA. The CDR3 DNA reads TGTGCCAGCAGACTAGCGGGGTCCTACGAGCAGTACTTC. Encoded protein: CASRLAGSYEQYF.

V usage is TRBV19 and J usage is TRBJ2-1, with TRBD1 identical over 9 bases. CDR1 is LNHDA, CDR2 SQIVND, per germline (reference sequence). CDR3 length: 14 residues. V shed 3 bases, J shed 7 bases, and the junction held 4 bases outside the gene matches. CDR3 residues: CASSIGTGRNEQFF. CDR3 DNA: TGTGCCAGTAGTATCGGGACAGGGCGGAATGAGCAGTTCTTC. The variable domain in full, with the rest retrieved from reference TRBV19 and TRBJ2-1, is DGGITQSPKYLFRKEGQNVTLSCEQNLNHDAMYWYRQDPGQGLRLIYYSQIVNDFQKGDIAEGYSVSREKKESFPLTVTSAQKNPTAFYLCASSIGTGRNEQFFGPGTRLTVL.

About this clone: The junction does not match germline at one end; this may be a read error. The gene calls are TRBV5-6 and TRBJ2-2, with a possible D match to TRBD2 (5 bases). CDR1 and CDR2 from the germline V gene are SGHDT and YYEEEE. This CDR3 is built from 13 residues. CDR3 nucleotides: TGTGCCAGCAGCTTGGTTACAGCCGGGGAGCCGTTTTTT. Encoded protein: CASSLVTAGEPFF.

The chain recombines TRBV6-5 with TRBJ1-2; D is perhaps TRBD1 (5 bases). Germline V gene lookup returns CDR1 MNHEY and CDR2 SVGAGI. This CDR3 is built from 11 residues. V was trimmed by 2 bases and J by 7 bases, leaving 5 bases between them. The CDR3 nucleotides read TGTGCCAGCAGTTACAGGGGTGGCTACACCTTC. It translates to CASSYRGGYTF.

The chain has TRBV2 and TRBJ2-1; D is possibly TRBD2 (5 bases). The V gene lost 10 bases and the J gene lost 2 bases, with 18 bases spanning the gap. Germline values: CDR1 SNHLY, CDR2 FYNNEI. The CDR3 consists of 15 residues. CDR3 DNA sequence: TGTGCCACCAGCGTCGTAACTAGGACCTACAATGAGCAGTTCTTC. It translates to CATSVVTRTYNEQFF.

This sequence joins TRBV30 and TRBJ1-5, with a tentative D call TRBD1 (6 bases). V was shortened by 0 bases and J by 6 bases, with 12 bases between the two germline ends. Germline CDR1 reads GTSNPN; CDR2 reads SVGIG (reference sequence). The length of the CDR3 is 14 residues. DNA of the CDR3: TGTGCCTGGAGTGTGCACAGGGCCGGTCAGCCCCAGCATTTT. It codes for CAWSVHRAGQPQHF.

The chain has TRBV9 and TRBJ1-4, with D uncertain. V was pared by 0 bases and J by 3 bases, with 9 bases between. Germline V gives CDR1 SGDLS, CDR2 YYNGEE. The CDR3 runs to 15 residues. The CDR3 DNA reads as TGTGCCAGCAGCGTAGGAGGGAGTCCTAATGAAAAACTGTTTTTT. Encoded protein: CASSVGGSPNEKLFF. Complete variable domain (other parts from reference TRBV9 and TRBJ1-4): DSGVTQTPKHLITATGQRVTLRCSPRSGDLSVYWYQQSLDQGLQFLIQYYNGEERAKGNILERFSAQQFPDLHSELNLSSLELGDSALYFCASSVGGSPNEKLFFGSGTQLSVL.

The chain links TRBV4-2 to TRBJ2-7; D call uncertain. The CDR3 is 15 residues long. Germline CDR1 is LGHNA and CDR2 is YNFKEQ. Trimming removed 0 bases at V and 2 bases at J, with 11 bases between. As DNA, the CDR3 is TGTGCCAGCAGCCAAGATTCAGGCCGCACCTACGAGCAGTACTTC. Its protein is CASSQDSGRTYEQYF.

The rearrangement joins TRBV13 to TRBJ1-2, with D uncertain. Germline-derived CDR1 and CDR2 are PRHDT and FYEKMQ (reference sequence). Trimming cost V 5 bases and J 0 bases, with 13 bases left between them. The CDR3 has 15 residues. The CDR3 DNA follows: TGTGCCAGCAGCGCCCAACTTTTGGCTAACTATGGCTACACCTTC. Encoded protein: CASSAQLLANYGYTF.

The chain recombines TRBV6-1 with TRBJ2-1; the match to TRBD2 covers 7 bases. This CDR3 is built from 17 residues. The junction had 13 bases not matched to a gene; V was cut back by 4 bases and J by 4 bases. Germline CDR1 is MNHNS and CDR2 is SASEGT. The CDR3 here is CASSATSSWGGYNEQFF. The CDR3 DNA reads TGTGCCAGCAGTGCTACCTCCTCGTGGGGGGGGTACAATGAGCAGTTCTTC.

The CDR3 spells CASSLVTGTPAEAFF. DNA of the CDR3: TGTGCCAGCAGCTTAGTCACTGGGACACCAGCTGAAGCTTTCTTT. This sequence joins TRBV7-2 and TRBJ1-1; D is perhaps TRBD1 (6 bases). CDR1 and CDR2 (germline): SGHTA, FQGNSA. The CDR3 is 15 residues long. Trimming removed 1 base from V and 6 bases from J, with 15 bases in between.

Written as DNA, the CDR3 is TGTGCCAGCAGAGGAGGGGAAATCTCCTACAATGAGCAGTTCTTC. Translating gives CASRGGEISYNEQFF. The V call is TRBV6-5, the J call TRBJ2-1; perhaps TRBD2 as D (6 bases). The V end was cut by 6 bases, the J end by 0 bases, with 12 bases between. CDR1 and CDR2 (germline): MNHEY, SVGAGI. This CDR3 region has 15 residues.

This clone was seen only once. The V gene is TRBV10-3, the J gene TRBJ2-7, with D hard to call. CDR1 ENHRY and CDR2 SYGVKD come from the germline V gene. V shed 1 base and J shed 3 bases, with 7 bases lying between them. The CDR3 loop spans 13 amino acids. The CDR3 is CAISEFVNYEQYF. DNA for the CDR3: TGTGCCATCAGTGAGTTCGTAAACTACGAGCAGTACTTC.